This T cell receptor beta chain was obtained from a study of blood T cell repertoires in COVID-19. For the study at large: Samples came from the United States, Italy and Spain, spanning acute and convalescent COVID-19. PBMCs, B-cell-depleted T cells, or T cells were the source of the cDNA or gDNA that made up the material.

Sequenced by immunoSEQ multiplex PCR; TCRdb stores in-frame clones only, minus some. This sample has roughly 89,000 clones, with 80% found just once. As to this clone: The germline gene is not matched at one end of the junction; a read error may be the cause. Other DNA sequences of this sample code for an identical CDR3.

Germline V gene sequence: CDR1 MDHEN, CDR2 SYDVKM. The CDR3 spans 15 residues. Sequencing used peripheral blood. The TCR sequence derives from a woman between 65 and 79 years old with acute or convalescent COVID-19. The genes are TRBV28 and TRBJ1-3, with D perhaps TRBD1 (6 bases). CDR3 nucleotide sequence: TGCGCCAGCAGCGTGGACAGAAACTCTGGAAACACCATATATTTT. This encodes CASSVDRNSGNTIYF.